The T cell receptor (beta chain) under discussion was sequenced for a study of OX40 agonist ivuxolimab in advanced cancers. Study details: Anti-PD-1, anti-PD-L1 or anti-CTLA-4 therapy given earlier was allowed, and around 40% had some. One hepatocellular carcinoma and two cutaneous melanoma patients partially responded. Regarding the study as a whole: On average, CD8+ T cells showed a greater number of expanded clones than CD4+. Several nonresponders also turned out to have low normalized T-cell clonal expansion.

CDR3 length: 16 amino acids. Germline CDR1 and CDR2: SEHNR and FQNEAQ (reference sequence). V shed 1 base, J shed 5 bases, and the junction held 4 bases outside the gene matches. TCRdb keeps only in-frame clones here, not all; method: immunoSEQ multiplex PCR. This table has some 80,000 clones, more than 75% appearing once. A remark on this clone: The antigen remains undetermined.

The chain employs TRBV7-9 and TRBJ2-2; 10 bases fit TRBD1. The sequence was obtained from an adult with an advanced solid tumor such as melanoma, head and neck, liver or kidney cancer. Here the sequenced sample was CD4+ or CD8+ T cells sorted from blood, taken in a trial of the OX40 agonist ivuxolimab. Written as DNA, the CDR3 is TGTGCCAGCAGCTTAGGGGGACAGGGGAATACCGGGGAGCTGTTTTTT. Translated: CASSLGGQGNTGELFF.